One sample yielded the 24 T cell receptor beta chains listed below, sequenced in a study of lymphopenia after photon versus proton radiotherapy. Profiling relied on immunoSEQ multiplex PCR, and the TCRdb table lists in-frame clones only, not all of them. The profile shows tens of thousands of clones, roughly 85% of them singletons. This specimen was peripheral blood, taken from a patient treated with proton-based radiotherapy. The receptors stem from a woman aged 70 to 79 with pancreatic cancer.

CDR3 in DNA: TGTGCCAGCAGGGCGACTAGCGGGTCGACCGGGGAGCTGTTTTTT. This codes for CASRATSGSTGELFF. The rearrangement joins TRBV6-5 to TRBJ2-2, with TRBD2 matching over 10 bases. The CDR3 contains 15 residues. CDR1 MNHEY and CDR2 SVGAGI come from the germline V gene. Trimming cost V 6 bases and J 5 bases; bases outside gene matches: 6.

This rearrangement joins TRBV29-1 to TRBJ2-3, with D perhaps matching TRBD2 (6 bases). Looked up from germline, CDR1 is SQVTM and CDR2 is ANQGSEA. This CDR3 contains 12 residues. Trimming removed 4 bases from V and 2 bases from J, with 7 bases in between. The CDR3 protein is CSVGTTTDTQYF. The CDR3, as DNA: TGCAGCGTTGGGACTACCACAGATACGCAGTATTTT.

This clone is a singleton in its sample. The V gene is TRBV7-2, the J gene TRBJ2-3; D is ambiguous. The V gene's germline CDR1 is SGHTA and CDR2 FQGNSA. Trimming cost V 4 bases and J 3 bases, with 11 bases left between them. The CDR3 runs to 14 residues. CDR3 sequence: CASSSEIRTDTQYF. The CDR3 nucleotides are TGTGCCAGCAGCTCAGAGATCCGGACAGATACGCAGTATTTT.

The rearrangement uses TRBV6-5 and TRBJ2-7; 7 bases agree with TRBD2. This CDR3 has 15 amino acids. Germline values: CDR1 MNHEY, CDR2 SVGAGI. V was pared by 6 bases and J by 2 bases, with 10 bases of the junction left unmatched. CDR3 residues: CASSYPPGTTYEQYF. CDR3 in DNA: TGTGCCAGCAGCTACCCCCCTGGGACTACCTACGAGCAGTACTTC.

V gene TRBV9 combines with J gene TRBJ2-7; no definite D call. The CDR3 spans 16 residues. Trimming removed 0 bases from V and 3 bases from J, with 16 bases in between. Germline assignment: CDR1 SGDLS and CDR2 YYNGEE. Here the CDR3 reads CASSVAAGATGYEQYF. CDR3 bases: TGTGCCAGCAGCGTAGCAGCCGGCGCGACTGGCTACGAGCAGTACTTC.

This clone was counted a single time. The V call is TRBV2, the J call TRBJ2-7, with 14 bases fitting TRBD2. Trimming took 6 bases from V and 2 from J; bases not matched to a gene: 3. The CDR3 is made up of 15 amino acids. CDR1 is SNHLY and CDR2 is FYNNEI in the germline V gene. Here the CDR3 reads CASSETSGRAYEQYF. DNA for the CDR3: TGTGCCAGCAGCGAGACTAGCGGGAGGGCCTACGAGCAGTACTTC.

The V gene is TRBV30, the J gene TRBJ1-3; D is perhaps TRBD1 (5 bases). The germline V gene encodes CDR1 GTSNPN and CDR2 SVGIG (reference sequence). This CDR3 has 14 residues. The ends were cut back, 5 bases at V and 3 bases at J, with 14 bases in the middle. This chain's CDR3 is CAWGRTFFGNTIYF. The CDR3 DNA is TGTGCCTGGGGAAGGACATTCTTTGGAAACACCATATATTTT.

This rearrangement joins TRBV9 to TRBJ1-5, with a tentative D call TRBD1 (5 bases). CDR1 is SGDLS and CDR2 is YYNGEE in the germline V gene. The ends were cut back, 0 bases at V and 5 bases at J, with 12 bases in the middle. The CDR3 spans 15 residues. The CDR3 DNA follows: TGTGCCAGCAGCGTAGAGGGCAGGGTCTATCAGCCCCAGCATTTT. Its protein is CASSVEGRVYQPQHF. The full variable domain, in which reference TRBV9 and TRBJ1-5 provide the parts outside the CDR3, is DSGVTQTPKHLITATGQRVTLRCSPRSGDLSVYWYQQSLDQGLQFLIQYYNGEERAKGNILERFSAQQFPDLHSELNLSSLELGDSALYFCASSVEGRVYQPQHFGDGTRLSIL.

This clone turned up a few times. This chain links TRBV7-9 with TRBJ2-7; D gene unclear. Germline assignment: CDR1 SEHNR and CDR2 FQNEAQ (reference sequence). V was shortened by 1 base and J by 6 bases, with 7 bases between the two germline ends. CDR3 length: 12 amino acids. The CDR3 sequence: CASSLGTVEQYF. The DNA of the CDR3 is TGTGCCAGCAGCTTAGGGACGGTCGAGCAGTACTTC.

The J gene is TRBJ1-1, the V gene TRBV7-9; D uncertain. The length of the CDR3 is 15 residues. CDR1 SEHNR and CDR2 FQNEAQ come from the germline V gene (reference sequence). Trimming shortened V by 0 bases and J by 1 base, and 9 bases separated the two germline ends. For the CDR3, the DNA is TGTGCCAGCAGCTTAGCTTCTTCGTGGAACACTGAAGCTTTCTTT. This translates into CASSLASSWNTEAFF. The full variable domain, with the rest looked up from reference TRBV7-9 and TRBJ1-1, is DTGVSQNPRHKITKRGQNVTFRCDPISEHNRLYWYRQTLGQGPEFLTYFQNEAQLEKSRLLSDRFSAERPKGSFSTLEIQRTEQGDSAMYLCASSLASSWNTEAFFGQGTRLTVV.

The chain combines TRBV28 with TRBJ1-1, with 9 bases matching TRBD1. The CDR3 has 14 residues. Germline CDR1 and CDR2: MDHEN and SYDVKM. V lost 3 bases, J lost 11 bases, and 10 bases stayed unmatched. CDR3 sequence: CASSFSWDRAGAFF. The CDR3 DNA follows: TGTGCCAGCAGTTTCTCCTGGGACAGGGCGGGGGCTTTCTTT.

The chain is built from TRBV7-6 and TRBJ2-5, with TRBD1 as a possible D gene (6 bases). The germline CDR1 and CDR2 sequences are SGHVS and FNYEAQ. The CDR3 spans 13 residues. Trimming removed 2 bases from V and 2 bases from J, with 6 bases in between. CDR3 nucleotide sequence: TGTGCCAGCAGCTTAAGGGGGCAAGAGACCCAGTACTTC. Protein: CASSLRGQETQYF.

CDR3: CASRSGTDGQPQHF. The CDR3, as DNA: TGTGCCAGCAGATCCGGGACAGATGGCCAGCCCCAGCATTTT. The chain employs TRBV28 and TRBJ1-5, with 7 bases that match TRBD1. V gave up 6 bases and J gave up 7 bases; unmatched junction bases: 9. The CDR3 loop spans 14 amino acids. Per the germline V gene, CDR1 is MDHEN and CDR2 is SYDVKM. Drawing the rest from reference TRBV28 and TRBJ1-5, the complete variable domain is DVKVTQSSRYLVKRTGEKVFLECVQDMDHENMFWYRQDPGLGLRLIYFSYDVKMKEKGDIPEGYSVSREKKERFSLILESASTNQTSMYLCASRSGTDGQPQHFGDGTRLSIL.

The CDR3 here is CASSDIEGNTIYF. In nucleotides, the CDR3 is TGTGCCAGCAGTGATATCGAGGGAAACACCATATATTTT. This chain links TRBV2 with TRBJ1-3; D ambiguous. CDR1 and CDR2 (germline): SNHLY, FYNNEI. This CDR3 has 13 amino acids. The V end was cut by 3 bases, the J end by 4 bases, with 7 bases between.

V gene TRBV28 combines with J gene TRBJ2-5; 8 bases line up with TRBD1. CDR3 length: 17 residues. Trimming removed 1 base from V and 2 bases from J; junction bases left unmatched: 9. Germline V gives CDR1 MDHEN, CDR2 SYDVKM. The CDR3 coding sequence is TGTGCCAGCAGTTTATTCCAGGGGGCAGGCGATCAAGAGACCCAGTACTTC. As protein: CASSLFQGAGDQETQYF.

This clone appeared a few times. The rearrangement links TRBV7-9 to TRBJ1-2; TRBD1 matches 10 bases. Trimming took 7 bases from V and 7 from J; bases not matched to a gene: 15. The CDR3 has 16 amino acids. Germline assignment: CDR1 SEHNR and CDR2 FQNEAQ (reference sequence). CDR3 sequence reads: CASTPVQGQGIAGYTF. CDR3 bases: TGTGCCAGCACCCCCGTCCAGGGACAGGGGATCGCTGGCTACACCTTC.

This chain uses TRBV6-1 with TRBJ2-1, with 11 bases lining up with TRBD1. In germline, CDR1 is MNHNS, CDR2 SASEGT. The CDR3 runs 15 residues. Germline trimming cut 6 bases from V and 5 bases from J; bases unmatched to any gene: 6. CDR3 amino acids: CASSSGGQGDNEQFF. Here the CDR3 DNA reads TGTGCCAGCAGCTCAGGGGGACAGGGGGACAATGAGCAGTTCTTC.

The sample holds one count of this clone. The chain uses TRBV6-5 and TRBJ1-3, with 10 bases identical to TRBD1. The length of the CDR3 is 14 residues. V was pared by 8 bases and J by 4 bases, with 5 bases of the junction left unmatched. Germline CDR1 and CDR2: MNHEY and SVGAGI. The CDR3 protein is CASWTGGIGNTIYF. The CDR3 bases are TGTGCCAGCTGGACAGGGGGTATCGGAAACACCATATATTTT.

The chain is built from TRBV15 and TRBJ1-1, with D maybe TRBD1 (6 bases). The CDR3 length is 15 residues. Trimming removed 0 bases from V and 4 bases from J, with 12 bases in between. In germline, CDR1 is LNHNV, CDR2 YYDKDF (reference sequence). The CDR3 bases are TGTGCCACCAGCAGAGATAGGGGGTGGGGCACTGAAGCTTTCTTT. It encodes CATSRDRGWGTEAFF.

This sequence joins TRBV28 and TRBJ1-1; no firm D call. The CDR3 sequence is 12 residues long. CDR1 and CDR2 from the germline V gene are MDHEN and SYDVKM. The V end was cut by 6 bases, the J end by 0 bases, with 5 bases between. Here the CDR3 DNA reads TGTGCCAGCAGGGACTTGAACACTGAAGCTTTCTTT. Amino acids: CASRDLNTEAFF.

This chain links TRBV4-3 with TRBJ2-1; 11 bases align to TRBD2. The V segment lost 1 base and the J segment 0 bases; nucleotides outside the gene matches: 8. The CDR3 is made up of 19 amino acids. The germline V gene encodes CDR1 LGHNA and CDR2 YSLEER. CDR3 protein: CASSQGTSGSISSYNEQFF. The DNA for the CDR3 is TGCGCCAGCAGCCAAGGGACTAGCGGGTCGATCAGCTCCTACAATGAGCAGTTCTTC.

Concerning this clone: Sequence at one end of the junction differs from germline and may be a read error. This chain joins TRBV7-7 and TRBJ2-3, with D possibly matching TRBD1 (6 bases). The CDR3 has 14 amino acids. Germline V lookup: CDR1 SSHAT, CDR2 FNYEAQ (reference sequence). The CDR3 nucleotides read TGTGCTAGCAGCCCGGACAGTGGCACAGATACGCAGTATTTT. Amino acids: CASSPDSGTDTQYF.

The DNA of the CDR3 is TGTGCCAGCAGCCCGCGACAGGGCAACACAGATACGCAGTATTTT. Residues: CASSPRQGNTDTQYF. This chain joins TRBV7-2 and TRBJ2-3, with 7 bases aligning to TRBD1. The germline V gene encodes CDR1 SGHTA and CDR2 FQGNSA. V was pared by 5 bases and J by 2 bases, with 7 bases of the junction left unmatched. The CDR3 covers 15 residues.

The V gene is TRBV15, the J gene TRBJ1-5; 7 bases match TRBD1. Looked up from germline, CDR1 is LNHNV and CDR2 is YYDKDF (reference sequence). The CDR3 length is 16 residues. J gave up 4 bases and V 1 base, and 7 bases lay outside the gene matches. CDR3 residues: CATSRGGTVGNQPQHF. In DNA, the CDR3 is TGTGCCACCAGCAGAGGAGGGACAGTGGGGAATCAGCCCCAGCATTTT. Full variable domain (rest looked up from reference TRBV15 and TRBJ1-5): DAMVIQNPRYQVTQFGKPVTLSCSQTLNHNVMYWYQQKSSQAPKLLFHYYDKDFNNEADTPDNFQSRRPNTSFCFLDIRSPGLGDTAMYLCATSRGGTVGNQPQHFGDGTRLSIL.